A single sample is the source of the 17 T cell receptor beta chains below, sequenced in a study of T cells after yellow fever vaccination. Using its own MiXCR run on the 5' RACE reads, TCRdb lists one record per CDR3 protein. The data show under 600,000 distinct CDR3 sequences, approximately 13% seen once. This material consisted of PBMCs, taken on the day of the yellow fever booster vaccination. These receptors came from a man younger than 45 who received the YFV17D yellow fever vaccine.

V usage is TRBV5-5 and J usage is TRBJ2-7; TRBD2 agrees at 10 bases. Germline CDR1 SGHKS, CDR2 YYEKEE (reference sequence). The CDR3 is 17 amino acids. The J segment lost 0 bases and the V segment lost 3 bases, leaving 9 bases of the junction unmatched. The CDR3: CASSSPLAGGFSYEQYF. Written as DNA, the CDR3 is TGTGCCAGCAGCTCTCCTTTAGCGGGGGGATTCTCCTACGAGCAGTACTTC.

In this sample, this clonotype turned up a few times. The chain links TRBV7-2 to TRBJ2-7; D is unresolved. CDR3 length: 13 amino acids. Germline V lookup: CDR1 SGHTA, CDR2 FQGNSA. Trimming pared 0 bases from V and 2 bases from J, leaving 5 bases between. CDR3 region: CASSLARTYEQYF. The CDR3 DNA reads as TGTGCCAGCAGCTTAGCCCGGACCTACGAGCAGTACTTC.

This clonotype turned up a few times. The chain has TRBV2 and TRBJ2-1; D gene ambiguous. This CDR3 has 11 amino acids. V lost 8 bases and J 5 bases, leaving 7 bases between the germline ends. CDR1 is SNHLY and CDR2 is FYNNEI in the germline V gene. The CDR3 bases are TGTGCCAGCCTGATTGACAATGAGCAGTTCTTC. Protein sequence: CASLIDNEQFF. Drawing the rest from reference TRBV2 and TRBJ2-1, the complete variable domain is EPEVTQTPSHQVTQMGQEVILRCVPISNHLYFYWYRQILGQKVEFLVSFYNNEISEKSEIFDDQFSVERPDGSNFTLKIRSTKLEDSAMYFCASLIDNEQFFGPGTRLTVL.

The rearrangement uses TRBV7-9 and TRBJ1-1; D may be TRBD1 (6 bases). The CDR3 contains 12 residues. Trimming removed 3 bases at V and 8 bases at J, with 10 bases between. Per germline, CDR1 SEHNR and CDR2 FQNEAQ (reference sequence). The CDR3 DNA is TGTGCCAGCAGCTTGTATGACAGGGAAGCTTTCTTT. Its protein product is CASSLYDREAFF.

This chain connects TRBV30 to TRBJ2-5, with D uncertain. This CDR3 spans 14 amino acids. V gave up 4 bases and J gave up 5 bases, with 17 bases separating them. Germline V lookup: CDR1 GTSNPN, CDR2 SVGIG (reference sequence). The CDR3 region is CAWTRAVAQETQYF. DNA for the CDR3: TGTGCCTGGACTAGGGCGGTAGCTCAGGAGACCCAGTACTTC.

This clonotype was seen a few times. The rearrangement uses TRBV9 and TRBJ2-5; TRBD1 or TRBD2 may be the D gene (5 bases each). Trimming cost V 4 bases and J 7 bases, with 17 bases left between them. CDR1 and CDR2 from the germline V gene are SGDLS and YYNGEE. The CDR3 has 14 residues. CDR3 sequence: CASSTEGMRVTQYF. The CDR3 DNA reads as TGTGCCAGCAGCACCGAGGGGATGCGCGTGACCCAGTACTTC.

In this sample, this clonotype turned up a few times. This chain joins TRBV12-3 or TRBV12-4 and TRBJ2-7, with 13 bases fitting TRBD2. The trim removed 6 bases at V and 5 bases at J, leaving 7 bases unmatched. The CDR3 loop spans 15 amino acids. The chain's CDR3 is CASREGTSGIHEQYF. CDR3 sequence (DNA): TGTGCCAGCAGGGAAGGGACTAGCGGGATCCACGAGCAGTACTTC.

The chain recombines TRBV18 with TRBJ2-7; D is possibly TRBD1 or TRBD2 (6 bases each). Germline CDR1 KGHSH, CDR2 LQKENI. V was trimmed by 4 bases and J by 5 bases, leaving 18 bases between them. This CDR3 region has 15 residues. CDR3 sequence (DNA): TGTGCCAGCTCACGGGATCCGGGGGCATACCACGAGCAGTACTTC. Its protein is CASSRDPGAYHEQYF.

Details on this clonotype: The germline gene is not matched at one end of the junction; a read error may be the cause. The chain is built from TRBV7-9 and TRBJ2-7; 9 nucleotides line up with TRBD1. In germline, CDR1 is SEHNR, CDR2 FQNEAQ (reference sequence). The CDR3 is made up of 11 amino acids. As DNA, the CDR3 is TGTGCCAGCAGCTTCACAGGGGGCCTCCGATTC. Its protein is CASSFTGGLRF.

The chain joins TRBV9 to TRBJ1-3; tentative D call: TRBD1 (5 bases). Germline CDR1 and CDR2: SGDLS and YYNGEE. The germline V and J ends were trimmed by 0 bases and 3 bases, with 10 bases remaining between them. This CDR3 is built from 15 residues. CDR3 in DNA: TGTGCCAGCAGCGTAGCGGGGGTAGGTGGAAACACCATATATTTT. Translation: CASSVAGVGGNTIYF. Drawing the rest from reference TRBV9 and TRBJ1-3, the complete variable domain is DSGVTQTPKHLITATGQRVTLRCSPRSGDLSVYWYQQSLDQGLQFLIQYYNGEERAKGNILERFSAQQFPDLHSELNLSSLELGDSALYFCASSVAGVGGNTIYFGEGSWLTVV.

The rearrangement uses TRBV19 and TRBJ2-7; no definite D call. V dropped 8 bases and J dropped 0 bases, with 14 bases sitting between them. CDR3 size: 14 residues. Per germline, CDR1 LNHDA and CDR2 SQIVND (reference sequence). In nucleotides, the CDR3 is TGTGCCAGTGGTGCCAGCTATGCCTCCTACGAGCAGTACTTC. Translation: CASGASYASYEQYF.

This clonotype was counted between two and nine times. V is TRBV7-2 and J is TRBJ2-7; 9 bases map to TRBD2. The length of the CDR3 is 15 residues. Looked up from germline, CDR1 is SGHTA and CDR2 is FQGNSA. After removal of 5 bases from V and 2 bases from J, the junction contained 7 bases not matched to a gene. The chain's CDR3 is CASSVVAGAPYEQYF. The DNA for the CDR3 is TGTGCCAGCAGCGTGGTAGCGGGAGCCCCCTACGAGCAGTACTTC. The whole variable domain, filled in from reference TRBV7-2 and TRBJ2-7, reads GAGVSQSPSNKVTEKGKDVELRCDPISGHTALYWYRQSLGQGLEFLIYFQGNSAPDKSGLPSDRFSAERTGGSVSTLTIQRTQQEDSAVYLCASSVVAGAPYEQYFGPGTRLTVT.

J is TRBJ2-7 and V is TRBV27; D possibly corresponds to TRBD1 (6 bases). Germline V gene data show CDR1 as MNHEY and CDR2 as SMNVEV (reference sequence). Trimming pared 5 bases from V and 5 bases from J, leaving 13 bases between. CDR3 length: 13 amino acids. CDR3 sequence reads: CASSPGTIHEQYF. For the CDR3, the DNA is TGTGCCAGCAGTCCCGGGACAATTCACGAGCAGTACTTC.

This clonotype was counted a few times. This rearrangement joins TRBV7-2 to TRBJ2-5, with D maybe TRBD1 (6 bases). Trimming cost V 5 bases and J 3 bases, with 10 bases left between them. The germline gives CDR1 SGHTA, CDR2 FQGNSA. The CDR3 is 13 residues long. The chain's CDR3 is CASSRRTEETQYF. As DNA, the CDR3 is TGTGCCAGCAGCAGAAGGACAGAAGAGACCCAGTACTTC.

V usage is TRBV11-2 and J usage is TRBJ2-2; 14 bases map to TRBD2. Per germline, CDR1 SGHAT and CDR2 FQNNGV. CDR3 size: 19 residues. The V gene end was trimmed by 1 base and the J gene end by 3 bases; junction bases not matched to a gene: 7. As DNA, the CDR3 is TGTGCCAGCAGCTTAGTTCGGACTAGCGGGAGGTTGTACACCGGGGAGCTGTTTTTT. As protein: CASSLVRTSGRLYTGELFF.

The rearrangement links TRBV7-2 to TRBJ2-5, with a tentative D call TRBD2 (5 bases). In germline, CDR1 is SGHTA, CDR2 FQGNSA. Trimming stripped 2 bases from V and 4 bases from J, with 11 bases between. This CDR3 region has 14 residues. The CDR3 loop is CASSLNGIPETQYF. The DNA of the CDR3 is TGTGCCAGCAGCTTAAACGGGATCCCAGAGACCCAGTACTTC.

This clonotype has a count of ten or more. The chain is built from TRBV20-1 and TRBJ2-3, with 16 bases fitting TRBD2. Germline lookup yields CDR1 DFQATT and CDR2 SNEGSKA (reference sequence). The CDR3 consists of 14 residues. J lost 8 bases, V lost 6 bases, and 5 bases had no gene match. The CDR3 protein is CSAGTSGRAVTQYF. In DNA, the CDR3 is TGCAGTGCCGGGACTAGCGGGAGGGCCGTTACGCAGTATTTT.